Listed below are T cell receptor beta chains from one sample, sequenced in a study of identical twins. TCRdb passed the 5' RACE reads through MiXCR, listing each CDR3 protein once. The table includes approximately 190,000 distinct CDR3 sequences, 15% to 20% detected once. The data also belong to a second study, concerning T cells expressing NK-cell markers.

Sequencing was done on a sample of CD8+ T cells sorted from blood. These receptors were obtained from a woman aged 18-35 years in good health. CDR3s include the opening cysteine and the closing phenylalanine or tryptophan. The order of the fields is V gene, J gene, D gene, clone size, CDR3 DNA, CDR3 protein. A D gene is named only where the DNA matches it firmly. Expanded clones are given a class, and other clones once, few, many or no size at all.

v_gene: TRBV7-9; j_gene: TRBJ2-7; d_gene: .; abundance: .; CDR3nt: TGTGCCAGCAGCTTAGGTCAGTTCTCCTACGAGCAGTACTTC; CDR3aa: CASSLGQFSYEQYF
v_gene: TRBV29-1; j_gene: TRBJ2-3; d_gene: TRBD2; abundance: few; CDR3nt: TGCAGCGTCCGGACTAGCGGGGGGGCAAATACGCAGTATTTT; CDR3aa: CSVRTSGGANTQYF
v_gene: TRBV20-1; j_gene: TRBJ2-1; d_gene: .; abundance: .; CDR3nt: TGCAGTGCTAGAGTGGCTAGCAAGAGCTCCTACAATGAGCAGTTCTTC; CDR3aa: CSARVASKSSYNEQFF
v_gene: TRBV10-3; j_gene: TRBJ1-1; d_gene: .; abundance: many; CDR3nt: TGTGCCATCAGTGAGTCGTGGGCGGCCATGAACACTGAAGCTTTCTTT; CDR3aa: CAISESWAAMNTEAFF
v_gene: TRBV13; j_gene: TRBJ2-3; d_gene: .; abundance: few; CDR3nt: TGTGCCAGCAGCTTATCCAGGGGCAGAGATACGCAGTATTTT; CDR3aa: CASSLSRGRDTQYF
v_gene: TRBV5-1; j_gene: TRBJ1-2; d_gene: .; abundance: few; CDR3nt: TGCGCCAGCAGCTTCAACTATGGCTACACCTTC; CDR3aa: CASSFNYGYTF
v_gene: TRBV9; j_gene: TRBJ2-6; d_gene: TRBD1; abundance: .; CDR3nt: TGTGCCAGCAGCGCCTCGACACAGGGGACTGGGGCCAACGTCCTGACTTTC; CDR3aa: CASSASTQGTGANVLTF
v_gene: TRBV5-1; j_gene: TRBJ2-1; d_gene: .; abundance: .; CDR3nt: TGCGCCAGCAGCTTGGAAGGGCTCTCCTACAATGAGCAGTTCTTC; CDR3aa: CASSLEGLSYNEQFF
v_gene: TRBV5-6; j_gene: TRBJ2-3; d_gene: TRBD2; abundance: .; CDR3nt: TGTGCCAGCAGCTTACCTAGCGGTTCTAGCACAGATACGCAGTATTTT; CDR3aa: CASSLPSGSSTDTQYF
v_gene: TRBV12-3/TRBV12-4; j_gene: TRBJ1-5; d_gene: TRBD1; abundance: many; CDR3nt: TGTGCCAGCAGTCCGACAGGGCAACATCAGCCCCAGCATTTT; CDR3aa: CASSPTGQHQPQHF
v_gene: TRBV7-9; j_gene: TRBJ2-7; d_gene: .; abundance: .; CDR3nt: TGTGCCAGCAGCTTGGGGGGGCGCGTAACCTACGAGCAGTACTTC; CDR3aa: CASSLGGRVTYEQYF
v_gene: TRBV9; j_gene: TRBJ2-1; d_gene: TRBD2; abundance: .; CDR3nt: TGTGCCAGCAGCGCCCACTGGGCGGGGGGGCGTGACAATGAGCAGTTCTTC; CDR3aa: CASSAHWAGGRDNEQFF
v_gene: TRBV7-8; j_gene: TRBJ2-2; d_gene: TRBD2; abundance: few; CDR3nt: TGTGCCAGCAGCTTCCCCAGCGGGAGGGTTAACACCGGGGAGCTGTTTTTT; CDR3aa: CASSFPSGRVNTGELFF
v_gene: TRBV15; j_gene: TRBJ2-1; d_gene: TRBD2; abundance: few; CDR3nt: TGTGCCACCAGCAGAGACAGCGGGAGGGTCAATGAGCAGTTCTTC; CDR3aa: CATSRDSGRVNEQFF
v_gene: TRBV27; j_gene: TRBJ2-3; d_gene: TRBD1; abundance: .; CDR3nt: TGTGCCAGCAGTTTGGGGACAGGGGGCAGGGATACGCAGTATTTT; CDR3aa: CASSLGTGGRDTQYF
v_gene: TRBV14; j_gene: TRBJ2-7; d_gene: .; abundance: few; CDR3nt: TGTGCCAGCAGCTACTGGAGCGGCCGGCAAAACGAGCAGTACTTC; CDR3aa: CASSYWSGRQNEQYF
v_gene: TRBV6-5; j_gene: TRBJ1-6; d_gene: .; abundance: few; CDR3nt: TGTGCCAGCAGTTACTCGGAGGGAAACGGGTCACCCCTCCACTTT; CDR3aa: CASSYSEGNGSPLHF
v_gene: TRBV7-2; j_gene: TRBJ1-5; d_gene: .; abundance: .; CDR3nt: TGTGCCAGCAGCTTAGACAGGCGACATGATCAGCCCCAGCATTTT; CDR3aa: CASSLDRRHDQPQHF
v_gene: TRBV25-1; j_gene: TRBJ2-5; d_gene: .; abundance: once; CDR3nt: TGTGCCAGCGTGTCCCAGGGATGGCAAGAGACCCAGTACTTC; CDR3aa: CASVSQGWQETQYF
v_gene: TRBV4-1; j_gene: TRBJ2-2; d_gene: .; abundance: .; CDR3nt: TGCGCCAGCAGCCAAGCATCGGGTGTTGGGGAGCTGTTTTTT; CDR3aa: CASSQASGVGELFF